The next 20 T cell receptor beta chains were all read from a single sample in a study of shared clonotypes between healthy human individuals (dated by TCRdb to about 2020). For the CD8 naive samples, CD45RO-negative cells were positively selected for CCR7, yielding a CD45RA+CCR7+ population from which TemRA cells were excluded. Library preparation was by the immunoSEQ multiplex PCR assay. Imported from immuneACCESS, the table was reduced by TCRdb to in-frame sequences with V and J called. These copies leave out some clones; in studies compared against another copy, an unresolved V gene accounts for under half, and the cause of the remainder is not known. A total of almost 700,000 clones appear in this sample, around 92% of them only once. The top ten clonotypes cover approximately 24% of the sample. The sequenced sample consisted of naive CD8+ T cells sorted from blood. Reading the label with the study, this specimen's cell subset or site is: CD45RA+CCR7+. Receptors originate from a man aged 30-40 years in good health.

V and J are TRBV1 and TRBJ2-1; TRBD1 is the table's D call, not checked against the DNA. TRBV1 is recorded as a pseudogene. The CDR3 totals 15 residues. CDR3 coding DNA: TGCACCAGCGGAATCAGGGGGCTTTTCTACAATGAGCAGTTCTTC. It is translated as CTSGIRGLFYNEQFF.

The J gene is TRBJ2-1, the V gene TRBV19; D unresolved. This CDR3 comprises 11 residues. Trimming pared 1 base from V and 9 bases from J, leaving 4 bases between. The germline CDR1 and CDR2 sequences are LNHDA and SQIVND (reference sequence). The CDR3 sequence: CASSIGSEQFF. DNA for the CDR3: TGTGCCAGTAGTATAGGCTCTGAGCAGTTCTTC.

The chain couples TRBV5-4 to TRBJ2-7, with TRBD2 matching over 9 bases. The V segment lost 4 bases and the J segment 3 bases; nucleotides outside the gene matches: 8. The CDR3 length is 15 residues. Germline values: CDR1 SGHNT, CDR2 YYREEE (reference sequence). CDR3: CASSQRGEGLYEQYF. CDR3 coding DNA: TGTGCCAGCAGCCAGCGGGGGGAGGGCCTCTACGAGCAGTACTTC.

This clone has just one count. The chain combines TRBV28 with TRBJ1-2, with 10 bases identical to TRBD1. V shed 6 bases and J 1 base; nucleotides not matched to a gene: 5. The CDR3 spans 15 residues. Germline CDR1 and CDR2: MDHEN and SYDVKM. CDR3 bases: TGTGCCAGCAGCCTGACAGGGGGCATTAACTATGGCTACACCTTC. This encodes CASSLTGGINYGYTF.

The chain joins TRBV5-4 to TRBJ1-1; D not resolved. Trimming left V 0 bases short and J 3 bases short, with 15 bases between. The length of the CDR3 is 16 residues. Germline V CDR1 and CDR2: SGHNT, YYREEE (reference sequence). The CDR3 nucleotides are TGTGCCAGCAGCTTGGGGGCTGTTACCCCGGACACTGAAGCTTTCTTT. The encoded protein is CASSLGAVTPDTEAFF.

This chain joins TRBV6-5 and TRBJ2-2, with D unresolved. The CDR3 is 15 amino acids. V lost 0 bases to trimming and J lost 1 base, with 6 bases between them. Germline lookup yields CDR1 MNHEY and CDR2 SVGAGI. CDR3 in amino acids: CASSYSRENTGELFF. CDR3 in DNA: TGTGCCAGCAGTTACTCTCGAGAGAACACCGGGGAGCTGTTTTTT.

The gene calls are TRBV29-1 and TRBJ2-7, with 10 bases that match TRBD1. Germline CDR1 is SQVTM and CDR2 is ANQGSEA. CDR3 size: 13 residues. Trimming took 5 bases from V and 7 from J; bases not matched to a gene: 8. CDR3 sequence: CSVPGTGVSEQYF. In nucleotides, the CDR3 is TGCAGCGTTCCCGGGACAGGGGTCTCTGAGCAGTACTTC.

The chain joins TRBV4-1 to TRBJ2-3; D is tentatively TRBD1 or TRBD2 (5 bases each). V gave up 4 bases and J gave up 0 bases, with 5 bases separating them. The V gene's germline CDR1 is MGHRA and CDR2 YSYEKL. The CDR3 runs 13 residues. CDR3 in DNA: TGCGCCAGCAGCCGGGACAGCACAGATACGCAGTATTTT. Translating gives CASSRDSTDTQYF.

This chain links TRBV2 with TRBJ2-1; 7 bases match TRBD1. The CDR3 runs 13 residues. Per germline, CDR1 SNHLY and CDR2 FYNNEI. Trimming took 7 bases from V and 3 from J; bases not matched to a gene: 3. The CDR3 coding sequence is TGTGCCAGCAAGGGGGCGGACTACAATGAGCAGTTCTTC. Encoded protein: CASKGADYNEQFF.

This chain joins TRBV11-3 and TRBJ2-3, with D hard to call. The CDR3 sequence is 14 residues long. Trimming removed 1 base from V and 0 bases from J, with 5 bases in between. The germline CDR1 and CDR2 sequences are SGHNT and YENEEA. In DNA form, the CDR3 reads TGTGCCAGCAGCTTAGGGGCAAGCACAGATACGCAGTATTTT. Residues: CASSLGASTDTQYF.

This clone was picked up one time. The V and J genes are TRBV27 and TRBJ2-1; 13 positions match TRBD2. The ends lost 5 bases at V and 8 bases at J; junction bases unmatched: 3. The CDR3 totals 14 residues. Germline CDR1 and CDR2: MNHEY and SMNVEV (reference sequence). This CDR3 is CASSPGLAGYEQFF. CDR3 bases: TGTGCCAGCAGTCCGGGACTAGCGGGATATGAGCAGTTCTTC.

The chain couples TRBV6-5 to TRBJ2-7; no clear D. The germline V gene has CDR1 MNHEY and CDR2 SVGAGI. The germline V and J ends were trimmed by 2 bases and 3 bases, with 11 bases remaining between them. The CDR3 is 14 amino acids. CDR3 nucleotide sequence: TGTGCCAGCAGTTACGCAGGTAGCTTCTACGAGCAGTACTTC. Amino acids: CASSYAGSFYEQYF.

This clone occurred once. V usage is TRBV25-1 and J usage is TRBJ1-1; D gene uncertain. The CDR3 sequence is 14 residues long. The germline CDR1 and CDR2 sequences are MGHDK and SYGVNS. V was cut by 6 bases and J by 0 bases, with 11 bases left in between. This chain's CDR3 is CASSSLKVNTEAFF. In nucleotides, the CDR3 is TGTGCCAGCAGCTCACTAAAAGTGAACACTGAAGCTTTCTTT.

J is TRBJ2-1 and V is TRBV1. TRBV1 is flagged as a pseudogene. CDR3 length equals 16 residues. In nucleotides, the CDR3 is TGCACCAGCAGCCAAACGAACAGGGAGGTGAGCAATGAGCAGTTCTTC. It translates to CTSSQTNREVSNEQFF.

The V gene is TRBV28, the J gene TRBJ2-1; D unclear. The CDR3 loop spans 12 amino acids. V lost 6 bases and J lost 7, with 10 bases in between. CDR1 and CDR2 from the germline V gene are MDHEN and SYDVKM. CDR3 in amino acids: CASRSNQNEQFF. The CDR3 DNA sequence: TGTGCCAGCAGATCAAATCAAAATGAGCAGTTCTTC.

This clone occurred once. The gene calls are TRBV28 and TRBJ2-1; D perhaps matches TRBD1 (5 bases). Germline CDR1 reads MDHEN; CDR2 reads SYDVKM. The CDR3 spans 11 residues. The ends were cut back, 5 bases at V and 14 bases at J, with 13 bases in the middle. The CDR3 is CASSGWPGKFF. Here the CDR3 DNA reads TGTGCCAGCAGTGGCTGGCCAGGGAAGTTCTTC.

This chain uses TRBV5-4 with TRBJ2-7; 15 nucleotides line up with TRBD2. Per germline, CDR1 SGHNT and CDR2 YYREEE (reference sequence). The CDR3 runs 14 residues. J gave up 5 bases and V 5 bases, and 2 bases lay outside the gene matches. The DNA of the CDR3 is TGTGCCAGCAGTCGGACTAGCGGGAGGGACGAGCAGTACTTC. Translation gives CASSRTSGRDEQYF.

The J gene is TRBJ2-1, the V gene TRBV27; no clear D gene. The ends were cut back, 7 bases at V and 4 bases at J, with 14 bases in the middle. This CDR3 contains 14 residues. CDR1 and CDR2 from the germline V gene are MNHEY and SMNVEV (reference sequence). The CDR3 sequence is CASKSGAIYNEQFF. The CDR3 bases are TGTGCCAGCAAATCGGGTGCTATTTACAATGAGCAGTTCTTC.

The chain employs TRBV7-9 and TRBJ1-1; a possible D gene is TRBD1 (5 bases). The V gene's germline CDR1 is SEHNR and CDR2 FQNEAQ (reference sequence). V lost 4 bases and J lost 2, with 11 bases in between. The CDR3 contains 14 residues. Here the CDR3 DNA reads TGTGCCAGCAGCTCCGACAGCCGTAACACTGAAGCTTTCTTT. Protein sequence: CASSSDSRNTEAFF.

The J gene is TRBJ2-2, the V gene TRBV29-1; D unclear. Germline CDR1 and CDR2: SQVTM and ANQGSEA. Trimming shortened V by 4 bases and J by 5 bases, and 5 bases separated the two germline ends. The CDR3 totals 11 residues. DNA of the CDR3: TGCAGCGTTGTGGTGACCGGGGAGCTGTTTTTT. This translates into CSVVVTGELFF.